This TCR beta chain was sequenced in a study of technical replicates of blood from a few donors. Measured with immunoSEQ multiplex PCR; TCRdb has only the in-frame clones, and not every one. This sample has 53,000 or so clones, with around 84% found just once. The V gene end was trimmed by 5 bases and the J gene end by 1 base; junction bases not matched to a gene: 8. CDR3 length: 16 amino acids. CDR1 SEHNR and CDR2 FQNEAQ come from the germline V gene (reference sequence). This rearrangement joins TRBV7-9 to TRBJ2-5, with 9 positions matching TRBD2. The receptor was derived from a human donor in good health. Some clones in this sample may be carry-over from other donors' samples. The sample consisted of PBMCs. As DNA, the CDR3 is TGTGCCAGCAGCCGAACACTTAGCGGGGGCCAAGAGACCCAGTACTTC. Translation gives CASSRTLSGGQETQYF.